This T cell receptor (beta chain) was obtained from a study of T-cell reconstitution after alpha-beta-depleted transplantation in children. A TCRbeta library incorporating unique molecular identifiers was prepared. TCRdb fed the PCR reads into MiXCR, producing one record per CDR3 protein. The repertoire holds about 230,000 distinct CDR3 sequences, around 13% seen once, with over 2% in the top ten. The V gene lost 1 base and the J gene lost 2 bases, with 17 bases spanning the gap. The CDR3 runs to 18 residues. Germline CDR1 is SGHAT and CDR2 is FQNNGV. This clonotype was observed at least ten times. The input for sequencing was PBMCs from the stem cell graft donor, taken from the stem cell graft. V and J are TRBV11-2 and TRBJ2-2; D remains ambiguous. The TCR comes from a human donor who donated a stem cell graft to a child with acute lymphoblastic leukemia. The CDR3: CASSLVALKNLNTGELFF. For the CDR3, the DNA is TGTGCCAGCAGCTTAGTTGCCCTCAAAAACCTTAACACCGGGGAGCTGTTTTTT.